This T cell receptor beta chain derives from a study of monozygotic twins with inflammatory bowel disease. Notes on the study in general: Twins with IBD had fewer clonotypes in common with others than healthy twins, particularly during disease activity. Cells of different T cell subtypes could not be told apart.

In the case of this clonotype: Its antigen remains unknown.

TCRalpha and TCRbeta cDNA went through two nested PCRs of approximately 16 and 9 cycles. TCRdb reprocessed the 5' RACE reads and keeps a single row for each CDR3 protein, giving no DNA. Here the sample table reports some 200,000 distinct CDR3 sequences. Looked up from germline, CDR1 is SGHRS and CDR2 is YFSETQ. The CDR3 is made up of 14 amino acids. Donors gave about 2.6 ml of blood apiece. The gene calls are TRBV5-1 and TRBJ2-1; checking the TCRdb D call of TRBD1 is not possible without DNA. Sequenced: blood. This receptor was identified in a human donor with ulcerative colitis or Crohn's disease, or a healthy co-twin of an affected twin (not recorded which). The chain's CDR3 is CASRSPGTDNEQFF.